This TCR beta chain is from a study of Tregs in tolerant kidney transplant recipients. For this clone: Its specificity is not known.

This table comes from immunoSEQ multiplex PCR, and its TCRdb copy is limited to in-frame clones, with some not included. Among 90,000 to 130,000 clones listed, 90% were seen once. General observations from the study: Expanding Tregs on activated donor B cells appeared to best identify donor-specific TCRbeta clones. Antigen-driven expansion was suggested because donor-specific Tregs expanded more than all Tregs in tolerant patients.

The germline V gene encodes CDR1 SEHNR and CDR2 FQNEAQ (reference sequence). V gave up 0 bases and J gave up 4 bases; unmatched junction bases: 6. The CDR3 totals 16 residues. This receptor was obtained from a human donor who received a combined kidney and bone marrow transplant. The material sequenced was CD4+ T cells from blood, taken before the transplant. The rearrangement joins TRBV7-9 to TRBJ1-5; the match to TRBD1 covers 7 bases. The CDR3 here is CASSLADMGQNQPQHF. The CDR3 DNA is TGTGCCAGCAGCTTAGCCGACATGGGACAGAATCAGCCCCAGCATTTT.